The T cell receptor (beta chain) described here comes from a study of T cell responses to AZD1222 COVID-19 vaccine. Study-wide findings and caveats: The CD4 TCRs associated with vaccination extended across spike and predominated at 160-218 and 743-854.

Generated by immunoSEQ multiplex PCR, the TCRdb table keeps only in-frame clones and is missing some. The sample yields about 100,000 clones, about 85% seen once. Worth noting for this clone: The antigen is unknown.

The CDR3 sequence is 17 residues long. CDR1 and CDR2 (germline): LGHNA, YNFKEQ. J was trimmed by 7 bases and V by 1 base; bases with no gene match: 9. This specimen was peripheral blood, taken on day 0 of AZD1222 vaccination. The chain recombines TRBV4-2 with TRBJ1-6; 8 bases agree with TRBD1. The receptor's source is an adult in good health. This CDR3 is CASSQVGGGQGNSPLHF. The CDR3 region has the DNA TGTGCCAGCAGCCAAGTCGGGGGCGGACAGGGAAATTCACCCCTCCACTTT.